The entry below gives a single T cell receptor beta chain sequence along with its context. The specificity of this receptor is unknown. One base away there is no much larger clone; base qualities are not given. Additional DNA sequences in this sample encode the identical CDR3. Using the deep immunoSEQ assay, TCR CDR3 regions were amplified from genomic DNA by multiplex PCR. Genomic DNA extracted from each cell subset was distributed evenly over all wells of several immunoSEQ 96-well plates, and each plate served as one replicate. Each replicate PCR for sorted subsets received about 220 ng genomic DNA, equal to roughly 33,000 T cell genomes. The purified libraries were quantified using a Qubit 3.0 fluorometer, sized with a Bioanalyzer 2100, and then quantified again using the KAPA Library Quantification kit. A separate single-read 150-cycle Illumina NextSeq 550 flow cell was used to sequence each immunoSEQ 96-well plate. For the original study's pipeline: The immunoSEQ output contained only junctional sequences without quality scores, so filtering could not match that applied to full-length reads. To assign V/J genes and CDR3, sequences were annotated against IMGT germline references using PyIR, a Python wrapper for IgBLAST v1.9. Any read was removed if the V/J assignment was weak (E-value above 1e-6), the CDR3 was missing, or the read contained stop codons, out-of-frame junctions, or ambiguous translated residues. V3J clonotypes were defined as sequences sharing the same inferred V gene, J gene, and CDR3 amino acid sequence. Percentage overlap between repertoires was computed as shared unique clonotypes divided by the size of the smaller repertoire. Three approaches were used to assess repertoire richness: RTK rarefaction, the Chao1 estimator, and Recon v2.1 estimates of unobserved clonotypes. For all TCRbeta clonotypes obtained by the gDNA method from a handful of donors, generation probabilities were computed with OLGA. TCRdb mirrors the immuneACCESS table, restricted to in-frame sequences. Some clones are absent from its copies; in checked studies, under half trace to an unresolved V gene, and the reason for the others is unknown. The DNA was the basis for D and trimming; V, J and clone size are from that table. The sample records some 2.4 million clones, approximately 93% of which are singletons. Of the sample, about 0.38% is held by the ten largest clones.

The donors were healthy, HIV-negative adults with no recently reported acute infections or vaccinations. Every donor was a Caucasian adult living in Nashville, Tennessee, USA. CD4+ T cells were enriched by magnetic negative selection; naive cells were then positively selected on CD45RA, and the negative fraction formed the memory subset. Blood was obtained by leukapheresis, after which PBMCs were separated by Ficoll-Histopaque density gradient centrifugation and cryopreserved in liquid nitrogen vapor phase. Analytical flow cytometry was used to check the purity and quantity of each magnetically sorted T cell population. From each sorted fraction, genomic DNA was isolated and quantified by UV absorbance on a Nanodrop 2000c. The data were obtained in a study of shared clonotypes between healthy human individuals (dated by TCRdb to about 2020). Some background on the complete study: Two women and three men aged 18 to 49 years were included in the cohort. Per donor, three plates each were used for CD4 naive and CD4 memory, two for CD8 naive, and one for CD8 memory. To estimate repertoire size and how much clonotypes are shared between individuals, the study performed deep sequencing of blood TCR repertoires from roughly five healthy adults. Libraries were prepared and TCR repertoires were sequenced by different laboratories using diverse techniques, in order to increase sequencing depth and limit assay-specific biases. Between about 0.94 and 8.9 billion PBMCs per donor were obtained by leukapheresis. Overall study results and their limits: The small number of donors limited the genetic and exposure-history diversity represented. Naive subsets generally had larger estimated clonotype richness than memory subsets did. Sampling was restricted to blood, and TCR repertoires in tissues likely differ from the TCR repertoires found in blood. Pairwise subsampling indicated that sequencing depth was expected to affect the degree of clonotype sharing among donors. Across a handful of donors, around 5% of naive CD4, roughly 3.3% of naive CD8, roughly 2.3% of memory CD4, and approximately 0.4% of memory CD8 clonotypes were shared. Rarefaction of sorted-subset datasets indicated incomplete sequencing despite the large sequencing depth. Clonotypes shared by all four sorted-subset donors showed higher generation probabilities than non-shared clonotypes.

Sequenced sample: naive CD4+ T cells from PBMCs. This specimen's cell subset or site label, per the study, means: CD45RA+ positively selected. The sequence was collected from a young man in good health. Some clones in this sample may be carry-over from other donors' samples.

The CDR3 is CSAQSGDTQYF. The nucleotides read TGCAGTGCTCAGAGCGGGGATACGCAGTATTTT. The receptor chain draws on TRBV20-1 and TRBJ2-3; TRBD2 might be the D gene, on 6 matching bases. The germline ends are 9 bases apart after V is trimmed by 5 bases and J by 6 bases. According to the germline V gene (reference sequence), CDR1 reads DFQATT and CDR2 reads SNEGSKA. From the cysteine through the phenylalanine, the CDR3 covers 11 amino acids. Only the CDR3 DNA stays, 33 bases, in frame from base 1.